The present T cell receptor beta chain was sequenced within a study of tumor and adjacent non-tumor tissue in lung cancer. Study-wide context: Stage I to III disease affected 9 to 10 men and several women aged roughly 31 to 76.

A modified ARM-PCR protocol with three rounds of nested PCR amplified TCRbeta. TCRdb reanalysed the multiplex PCR reads using MiXCR and keeps one entry per CDR3 protein. The repertoire holds roughly 120,000 distinct CDR3 sequences, with around 82% as singletons. The CDR3 totals 15 residues, both ends included. Germline CDR1 MNHEY, CDR2 SVGAGI. The template was RNA from unsorted bulk tissue. Donors were chemotherapy-naive, newly diagnosed lung cancer surgical patients in China, August–late 2014. A remark on this clonotype: Given the absence of the conserved phenylalanine or tryptophan at the CDR3 end, a read error is likely. Because the CDR3's place on the DNA is in doubt, the DNA is left out and the CDR3 is given as listed by TCRdb.

The sequenced sample consisted of lung tumor tissue. The V and J genes are TRBV6-5 and TRBJ1-6. The receptor was derived from a man between 65 and 79 years old with non-small cell lung cancer. The CDR3 here is CASCYSDGKNSPVHC.